The source of this T cell receptor beta chain is a study of cytomegalovirus exposure and HLA in healthy donors. Study-level background: Within an early data release were 65 million to 90 million unique TCRs drawn from HLA-typed donors. Out of 350 to 400 genotyped donors, 81% belonged to the Caucasian-associated ancestry cluster. Broader study findings: Excluded were some V segments that proved indistinguishable, including TRBV6-2 and TRBV6-3. Within a later analysis, the majority of CMV-associated TCR beta chains appeared HLA-restricted.

As to this clone: Its antigen is unknown.

The V and J ends lost 5 bases and 9 bases respectively, with 20 bases between them. The CDR3 spans 15 residues. Germline CDR1 SGHVS, CDR2 FNYEAQ. Primers for the PCR totalled 60 Vbeta and 13 Jbeta. Method: immunoSEQ multiplex PCR; TCRdb's copy keeps in-frame clones and lacks some. Among approximately 110,000 clones listed, 69% were seen once. The sequence was obtained from a man between 25 and 39 years old in good health and CMV-seronegative. Sequencing input: PBMCs. The chain recombines TRBV7-6 with TRBJ2-1, with D possibly TRBD1 on 5 matching bases. CDR3 coding DNA: TGTGCCAGCAGCCCCGAAGGGGTCTACCGCGGTGAGCAGTTCTTC. Translated: CASSPEGVYRGEQFF.